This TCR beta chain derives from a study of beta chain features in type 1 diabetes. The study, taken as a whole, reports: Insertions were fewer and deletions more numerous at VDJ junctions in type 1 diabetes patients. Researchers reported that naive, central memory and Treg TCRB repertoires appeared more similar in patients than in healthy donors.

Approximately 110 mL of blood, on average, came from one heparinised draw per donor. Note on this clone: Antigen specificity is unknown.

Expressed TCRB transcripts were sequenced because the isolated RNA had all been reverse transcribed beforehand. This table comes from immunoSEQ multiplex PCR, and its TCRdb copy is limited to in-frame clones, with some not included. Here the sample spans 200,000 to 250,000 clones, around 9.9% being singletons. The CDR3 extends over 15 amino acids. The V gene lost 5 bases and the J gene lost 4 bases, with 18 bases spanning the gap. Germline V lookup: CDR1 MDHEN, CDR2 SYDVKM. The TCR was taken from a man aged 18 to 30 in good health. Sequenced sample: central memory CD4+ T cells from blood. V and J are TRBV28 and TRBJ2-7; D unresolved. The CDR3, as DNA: TGTGCCAGCAGTGATGCGGACCGACGGCAATACGAGCAGTACTTC. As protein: CASSDADRRQYEQYF.